This entry lists 27 T cell receptor beta chains sequenced from one sample in a study of post-analysis software for immune sequencing data. Study conclusions and caveats: Higher frequency in patients than in controls was seen for several TRBV segments, with TRBV5-6, TRBV5-1 and TRBV20-1 among them.

Their target antigens are unknown. Libraries were made from TCR beta cDNA, and they carried unique molecular identifiers. TCRdb analysed the PCR reads with MiXCR anew, one entry per CDR3 protein. The sample holds 450,000 to 700,000 distinct CDR3 sequences, roughly 40% seen once. Sequencing was carried out using blood. The receptors originated from a girl between 5 and 17 years old with multiple sclerosis.

This CDR3 reads CSQRNYNEQFF. In DNA, the CDR3 is TGCAGCCAAAGGAACTACAATGAGCAGTTCTTC. The genes are TRBV29-1 and TRBJ2-1; D not resolved. V shed 8 bases and J shed 3 bases, with 8 bases lying between them. CDR1 is SQVTM and CDR2 is ANQGSEA in the germline V gene. The length of the CDR3 is 11 residues.

The chain carries TRBV12-3 or TRBV12-4 and TRBJ2-7, with D tentatively TRBD2 (5 bases). The CDR3 runs to 14 residues. Trimming took off 2 bases at V and 3 bases at J, with 11 bases between the two ends. CDR3 DNA sequence: TGTGCCAGCAGTTTACCCGACGGAGGCTACGAGCAGTACTTC. Residues: CASSLPDGGYEQYF.

This clonotype was picked up a small number of times. The rearrangement joins TRBV9 to TRBJ2-1; D unclear. This CDR3 region has 17 residues. V was cut by 0 bases and J by 1 base, with 14 bases left in between. The germline V gene encodes CDR1 SGDLS and CDR2 YYNGEE. CDR3 sequence reads: CASSVEVRRTSYNEQFF. CDR3 nucleotides: TGTGCCAGCAGCGTAGAAGTCAGGAGAACATCCTACAATGAGCAGTTCTTC.

This clonotype came up a few times. The rearrangement uses TRBV12-3 or TRBV12-4 and TRBJ2-7; TRBD1 matches at 8 bases. This CDR3 has 13 amino acids. The V segment lost 5 bases and the J segment 7 bases; nucleotides outside the gene matches: 7. In nucleotides, the CDR3 is TGTGCCAGCAGTCGTACCGGACAGGGTGAGCAGTACTTC. Translating it yields CASSRTGQGEQYF.

Regarding this clonotype: Possible read error: a much larger clone is one base away. This chain joins TRBV29-1 and TRBJ1-2; possibly TRBD1 for D (6 bases). Trimming pared 6 bases from V and 4 bases from J, leaving 18 bases between. Germline CDR1 and CDR2: SQVTM and ANQGSEA. The CDR3 runs 14 residues. CDR3 coding DNA: TGCAGCGTCGATCCGGACAGACGGAGCTATGGCTACACCTTC. Its protein is CSVDPDRRSYGYTF.

This chain links TRBV7-8 with TRBJ2-1; 8 bases match TRBD2. Germline CDR1 and CDR2: SGHVS and FQNEAQ. Trimming cost V 4 bases and J 2 bases; bases outside gene matches: 7. The CDR3 is made up of 16 amino acids. CDR3 loop: CASSSPGGPPYNEQFF. The CDR3 bases are TGTGCCAGCAGCTCCCCGGGGGGGCCACCCTACAATGAGCAGTTCTTC.

This clonotype was seen a few times. The chain links TRBV6-5 to TRBJ2-1; 9 positions agree with TRBD1. From germline, CDR1 is MNHEY and CDR2 SVGAGI. This CDR3 is 14 amino acids long. The trim removed 4 bases at V and 3 bases at J, leaving 1 base unmatched. In DNA, the CDR3 is TGTGCCAGCAGTTTGGACAGGGGCTACAATGAGCAGTTCTTC. Its protein product is CASSLDRGYNEQFF.

The genes are TRBV6-6 and TRBJ2-1; D gene unclear. This CDR3 has 12 amino acids. Trimming took 4 bases from V and 8 from J, leaving 9 bases between them. Germline loops: CDR1 MNHNY, CDR2 SVGAGI (reference sequence). The CDR3 DNA is TGTGCCAGCAGTTCCCGACCCCATGAGCAGTTCTTC. Its translation: CASSSRPHEQFF.

The chain couples TRBV30 to TRBJ2-7; possibly TRBD1 for D (6 bases). Deletions cut 3 bases from V and 6 bases from J, with 15 bases between. Germline-derived CDR1 and CDR2 are GTSNPN and SVGIG (reference sequence). This CDR3 is built from 13 residues. CDR3 in amino acids: CAWSRQDLGEQYF. The CDR3 nucleotides are TGTGCCTGGAGCCGACAGGACTTGGGCGAGCAGTACTTC.

The rearrangement uses TRBV12-3 or TRBV12-4 and TRBJ2-3; possibly TRBD2 for D (6 bases). V was shortened by 8 bases and J by 0 bases, with 15 bases between the two germline ends. This CDR3 has 15 residues. CDR3 DNA: TGTGCCAGCTCGGGCGGCGGGATGAGCACAGATACGCAGTATTTT. It specifies CASSGGGMSTDTQYF.

This clonotype has only a few counts. In nucleotides, the CDR3 is TGTGCCAGCAGTTTATGGCGCAATGAAGCTTTCTTT. This sequence encodes CASSLWRNEAFF. The chain is built from TRBV12-3 or TRBV12-4 and TRBJ1-1; the D is unclear. Trimming stripped 2 bases from V and 7 bases from J, with 8 bases between. The CDR3 has 12 amino acids.

This chain links TRBV7-2 with TRBJ2-1, with a tentative D call TRBD2 (5 bases). The CDR3 runs to 16 residues. Germline CDR1 SGHTA, CDR2 FQGNSA. With 5 bases removed from V and 2 bases from J, the gap between germline ends came to 16 bases. In DNA, the CDR3 is TGTGCCAGCAGCCCTCGGTCTAGCAACGCCTACAATGAGCAGTTCTTC. Amino acids: CASSPRSSNAYNEQFF.

This sequence joins TRBV7-6 and TRBJ2-3, with 8 bases aligning to TRBD2. Trimming removed 0 bases from V and 4 bases from J; junction bases left unmatched: 6. Germline loops: CDR1 SGHVS, CDR2 FNYEAQ. This CDR3 is 16 amino acids long. CDR3 DNA sequence: TGTGCCAGCAGCTTAGCGGCCCCGACTAGCGCAGATACGCAGTATTTT. This encodes CASSLAAPTSADTQYF.

This chain uses TRBV10-3 with TRBJ2-3, with 8 bases lining up with TRBD1. The germline CDR1 and CDR2 sequences are ENHRY and SYGVKD. The CDR3 has 13 amino acids. The J segment lost 2 bases and the V segment lost 7 bases, leaving 2 bases of the junction unmatched. CDR3 sequence (DNA): TGTGCCATCACGGACAGGGACACAGATACGCAGTATTTT. The encoded protein is CAITDRDTDTQYF.

J is TRBJ2-1 and V is TRBV20-1; D remains ambiguous. The CDR3 spans 14 residues. CDR1 is DFQATT, CDR2 SNEGSKA, per germline (reference sequence). V was clipped by 0 bases and J by 3 bases, with 9 bases between them. The CDR3 region has the DNA TGCAGTGCTAGAGATTCTTGGGGCTACAATGAGCAGTTCTTC. It specifies CSARDSWGYNEQFF.

This clonotype has a handful of counts. The genes are TRBV4-1 and TRBJ2-4, with D perhaps assigned TRBD1 or TRBD2 (5 bases each). Germline V lookup: CDR1 MGHRA, CDR2 YSYEKL. With 8 bases removed from V and 3 bases from J, the gap between germline ends came to 20 bases. CDR3 length: 16 residues. CDR3 sequence reads: CASRDVVGVGKNIQYF. CDR3 coding DNA: TGCGCCAGCCGCGATGTTGTGGGGGTCGGCAAAAACATTCAGTACTTC.

This chain links TRBV6-5 with TRBJ1-1; D not certain. Trimming cost V 0 bases and J 6 bases, with 11 bases left between them. From germline, CDR1 is MNHEY and CDR2 SVGAGI. The CDR3 length is 14 residues. The CDR3 is CASSYSGGLPEAFF. The CDR3 nucleotides are TGTGCCAGCAGTTACTCGGGTGGGTTACCTGAAGCTTTCTTT.

J is TRBJ2-3 and V is TRBV27, with D uncertain. V was trimmed by 2 bases and J by 2 bases, leaving 14 bases between them. Per the germline V gene, CDR1 is MNHEY and CDR2 is SMNVEV (reference sequence). This CDR3 has 16 residues. This CDR3 reads CASSLELGFATDTQYF. Here the CDR3 DNA reads TGTGCCAGCAGTTTAGAGTTGGGGTTCGCCACAGATACGCAGTATTTT.

V is TRBV29-1 and J is TRBJ1-2; 7 bases map to TRBD1. CDR1 SQVTM and CDR2 ANQGSEA come from the germline V gene. The CDR3 extends over 13 amino acids. The J segment lost 5 bases and the V segment lost 2 bases, leaving 5 bases of the junction unmatched. CDR3 nucleotide sequence: TGCAGCGTTGAACAAGGGGGCAAGTATGGCTACACCTTC. Translating gives CSVEQGGKYGYTF.

This clonotype has more than one count but fewer than ten. This chain connects TRBV5-1 to TRBJ2-3, with TRBD2 identical over 9 bases. This CDR3 is 15 amino acids long. In germline, CDR1 is SGHRS, CDR2 YFSETQ. The V gene end was trimmed by 4 bases and the J gene end by 1 base; junction bases not matched to a gene: 4. The CDR3 bases are TGCGCCAGCAGCGAGGGACTAGCCGGCACAGATACGCAGTATTTT. Translating gives CASSEGLAGTDTQYF.

V gene TRBV7-2 combines with J gene TRBJ2-1; D is unresolved. The CDR3 spans 17 residues. CDR1 and CDR2 from the germline V gene are SGHTA and FQGNSA. Trimming shortened V by 2 bases and J by 3 bases, and 17 bases separated the two germline ends. CDR3: CASSLRSALGDYNEQFF. For the CDR3, the DNA is TGTGCCAGCAGCTTAAGGTCAGCCTTAGGAGACTACAATGAGCAGTTCTTC. The full variable domain, its missing parts supplied by reference TRBV7-2 and TRBJ2-1, is GAGVSQSPSNKVTEKGKDVELRCDPISGHTALYWYRQSLGQGLEFLIYFQGNSAPDKSGLPSDRFSAERTGGSVSTLTIQRTQQEDSAVYLCASSLRSALGDYNEQFFGPGTRLTVL.

Comment on this clonotype: The junction differs from germline at one of its ends, possibly a read error. The chain joins TRBV10-3 to TRBJ2-5; tentatively, D is TRBD2 (6 bases). The tail of the sequence fits TRBJ2-7 better, so the J call may be wrong. This CDR3 is 14 amino acids long. Germline loops: CDR1 ENHRY, CDR2 SYGVKD. The CDR3 spells CATSESAGSYEQYF. CDR3 bases: TGTGCCACCAGTGAGTCCGCGGGGTCCTACGAGCAGTACTTC.

This clonotype has just a few counts. The chain combines TRBV7-2 with TRBJ2-1; TRBD2 matches 8 bases. V lost 2 bases to trimming and J lost 7 bases; unmatched junction nucleotides: 7. Germline CDR1 reads SGHTA; CDR2 reads FQGNSA. The CDR3 has 15 residues. CDR3 protein: CASSLLSGSGNEQFF. CDR3 DNA sequence: TGTGCCAGCAGCTTATTAAGCGGGAGCGGTAATGAGCAGTTCTTC. Supplemented by reference TRBV7-2 and TRBJ2-1, the full variable domain reads GAGVSQSPSNKVTEKGKDVELRCDPISGHTALYWYRQSLGQGLEFLIYFQGNSAPDKSGLPSDRFSAERTGGSVSTLTIQRTQQEDSAVYLCASSLLSGSGNEQFFGPGTRLTVL.

This clonotype turned up a few times. This chain connects TRBV6-6 to TRBJ2-7, with D perhaps TRBD1 or TRBD2 (7 bases each). Germline CDR1 MNHNY, CDR2 SVGAGI (reference sequence). The V and J ends lost 8 bases and 2 bases respectively, with 19 bases between them. This CDR3 is 15 amino acids long. CDR3: CASLMQGGAPYEQYF. DNA of the CDR3: TGTGCCAGCTTGATGCAGGGGGGGGCCCCCTACGAGCAGTACTTC.

The rearrangement uses TRBV5-1 and TRBJ1-1; 7 bases align to TRBD1. CDR1 and CDR2 from the germline V gene are SGHRS and YFSETQ. The CDR3 has 16 amino acids. With 4 bases clipped from V and 4 bases from J, the junction kept 13 bases outside the gene matches. CDR3 in DNA: TGCGCCAGCAGCCGAGCGCCGACAGGGTCGGGCACTGAAGCTTTCTTT. Amino acid sequence: CASSRAPTGSGTEAFF.

This chain connects TRBV11-3 to TRBJ1-1; D not resolved. Germline CDR1 and CDR2: SGHNT and YENEEA. This CDR3 region has 12 residues. Trimming took off 1 base at V and 12 bases at J, with 12 bases between the two ends. The CDR3 spells CASSLGARKTFF. The DNA of the CDR3 is TGTGCCAGCAGCTTAGGAGCTCGAAAGACTTTCTTT.

The chain joins TRBV5-1 to TRBJ2-1; 8 bases agree with TRBD2. CDR1 and CDR2 from the germline V gene are SGHRS and YFSETQ. V lost 2 bases to trimming and J lost 2 bases; unmatched junction nucleotides: 6. This CDR3 comprises 16 residues. CDR3 protein: CASSFATSVTYNEQFF. The CDR3 coding sequence is TGCGCCAGCAGCTTCGCGACTAGCGTTACCTACAATGAGCAGTTCTTC.